The T cell receptor beta chain under discussion was sequenced for a study of early T cells in non-severe SARS-CoV-2 infection. The wider study: Sequencing of unsorted whole blood was done on bulk RNA, leaving chains unpaired.

CDR3 length equals 14 residues. Per the germline V gene, CDR1 is SGHDN and CDR2 is FVKESK. V was cut by 6 bases and J by 1 base, with 10 bases left in between. This clonotype was seen at least ten times. What it recognizes is unknown. General study results and limits: Database matching using VDJdb favored anti-spike CD8 responses, with private and CD4 specificities left missing.

The protocol attached unique molecular identifiers to individual cDNA molecules. TCRdb analysed the 5' RACE reads with MiXCR anew, one entry per CDR3 protein. The top ten hold 5% to 5.5% of the sample, which has 30,000 to 40,000 distinct CDR3 sequences, around 5.8% seen once. Sequenced sample: whole blood. The TCR was taken from an adult who was a healthcare worker with PCR-confirmed SARS-CoV-2 infection or an uninfected control (not recorded which). The chain has TRBV14 and TRBJ2-1; D possibly corresponds to TRBD1 (6 bases). The CDR3 DNA reads as TGTGCCAGCAGTCTTACAGGGTCCTACAATGAGCAGTTCTTC. Translating gives CASSLTGSYNEQFF.